Described below is a single T cell receptor (beta chain) sequence and its context. Its antigen is as yet unknown. This sample stems from a study of shared clonotypes between healthy human individuals. Overall study findings and caveats: Memory subsets had estimated richness that was generally smaller than that of naive subsets.

The CDR3 is made up of 13 amino acids. CDR1 is MNHEY, CDR2 SMNVEV, per germline (reference sequence). The trim removed 7 bases at V and 5 bases at J, leaving 8 bases unmatched. Here immunoSEQ multiplex PCR was the method, and the copy in TCRdb shows in-frame clones only, minus some. The sample carries 1 million to 1.3 million clones, around 82% recorded once. Sequencing was performed on memory CD4+ T cells from PBMCs. The subset: CD45RA-negative fraction. This clonotype was sampled from a man between 18 and 35 years old in good health. Some clones in this sample may be carry-over from other donors' samples. The J gene is TRBJ2-7, the V gene TRBV27; 7 nucleotides line up with TRBD1. The CDR3 nucleotides are TGTGCCAGCATGACGAGGGGGCAGGACGAGCAGTACTTC. Translating it yields CASMTRGQDEQYF.